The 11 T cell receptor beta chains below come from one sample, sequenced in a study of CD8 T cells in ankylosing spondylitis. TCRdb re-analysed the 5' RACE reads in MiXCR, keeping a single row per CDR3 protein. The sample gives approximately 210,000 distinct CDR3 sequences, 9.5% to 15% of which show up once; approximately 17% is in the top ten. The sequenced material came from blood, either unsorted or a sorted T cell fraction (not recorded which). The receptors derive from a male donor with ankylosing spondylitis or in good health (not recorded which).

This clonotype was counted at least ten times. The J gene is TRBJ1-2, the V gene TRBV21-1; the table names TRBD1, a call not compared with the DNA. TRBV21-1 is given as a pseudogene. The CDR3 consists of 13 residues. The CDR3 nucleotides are TGTGCCAGCAGCAAAGGACAGGACTATGGCTACACCTTC. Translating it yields CASSKGQDYGYTF.

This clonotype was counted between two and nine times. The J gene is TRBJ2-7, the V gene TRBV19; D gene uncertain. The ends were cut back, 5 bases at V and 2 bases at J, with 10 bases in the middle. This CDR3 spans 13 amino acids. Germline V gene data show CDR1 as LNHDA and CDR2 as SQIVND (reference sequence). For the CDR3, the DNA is TGTGCCAGTAGTTCGACCTCCCCCTACGAGCAGTACTTC. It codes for CASSSTSPYEQYF.

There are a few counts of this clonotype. This chain's CDR3 is CASTLRVANEQFF. The CDR3 coding sequence is TGTGCCAGCACCCTCCGGGTAGCGAATGAGCAGTTCTTC. The V gene is TRBV12-3 or TRBV12-4, the J gene TRBJ2-1, with TRBD2 as a possible D gene (5 bases). The CDR3 runs 13 residues. V was shortened by 7 bases and J by 7 bases, with 14 bases between the two germline ends.

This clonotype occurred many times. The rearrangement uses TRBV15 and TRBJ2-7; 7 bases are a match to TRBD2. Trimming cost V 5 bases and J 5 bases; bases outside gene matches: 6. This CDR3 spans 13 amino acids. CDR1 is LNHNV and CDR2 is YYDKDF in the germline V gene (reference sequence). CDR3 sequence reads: CATSDRDYNEQYF. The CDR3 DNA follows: TGTGCCACCAGCGACCGGGACTATAACGAGCAGTACTTC.

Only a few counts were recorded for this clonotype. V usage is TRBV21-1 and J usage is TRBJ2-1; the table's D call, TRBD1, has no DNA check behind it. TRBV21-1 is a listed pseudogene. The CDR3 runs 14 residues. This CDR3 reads CASTPRGSRDEQFF. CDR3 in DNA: TGTGCCAGCACCCCAAGGGGGAGCCGCGATGAGCAGTTCTTC.

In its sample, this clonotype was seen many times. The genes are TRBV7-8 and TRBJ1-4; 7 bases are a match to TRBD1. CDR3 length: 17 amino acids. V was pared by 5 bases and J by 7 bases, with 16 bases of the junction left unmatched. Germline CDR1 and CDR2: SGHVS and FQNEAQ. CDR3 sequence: CASSLGVGGQASEKLFF. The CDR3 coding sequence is TGTGCCAGCAGCCTAGGTGTGGGAGGACAGGCAAGTGAAAAACTGTTTTTT.

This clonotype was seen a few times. The CDR3 nucleotides are TGCAGTGCCGCGGACACGAGCTCCTACAATGAGCAGTTCTTC. Its protein product is CSAADTSSYNEQFF. This chain connects TRBV20-1 to TRBJ2-1, with D possibly being TRBD1 (5 bases). Germline assignment: CDR1 DFQATT and CDR2 SNEGSKA (reference sequence). Trimming stripped 6 bases from V and 0 bases from J, with 12 bases between. The CDR3 is made up of 14 amino acids.

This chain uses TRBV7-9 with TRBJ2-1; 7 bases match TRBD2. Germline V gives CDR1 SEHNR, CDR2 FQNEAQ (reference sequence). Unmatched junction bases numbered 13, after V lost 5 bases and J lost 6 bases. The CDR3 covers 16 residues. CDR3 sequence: CASSPAPREMGNEQFF. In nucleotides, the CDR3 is TGTGCCAGCAGCCCAGCACCGCGGGAGATGGGCAATGAGCAGTTCTTC.

DNA for the CDR3: TGCAGCGTTCCGGACGACTTAGGCGGCTACACCTTC. Its translation is CSVPDDLGGYTF. The rearrangement links TRBV29-1 to TRBJ1-2; unclear D gene. The CDR3 contains 12 residues. Trimming took off 5 bases at V and 8 bases at J, with 15 bases between the two ends. The germline V gene has CDR1 SQVTM and CDR2 ANQGSEA.

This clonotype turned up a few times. CDR3 loop: CASSLGDRGRKTEAFF. For the CDR3, the DNA is TGTGCCAGCAGCTTGGGGGACAGGGGTAGAAAGACGGAAGCTTTCTTT. V is TRBV5-6 and J is TRBJ1-1; 10 nucleotides align to TRBD1. The germline gives CDR1 SGHDT, CDR2 YYEEEE. J gave up 8 bases and V 0 bases, and 10 bases lay outside the gene matches. The CDR3 has 16 amino acids.

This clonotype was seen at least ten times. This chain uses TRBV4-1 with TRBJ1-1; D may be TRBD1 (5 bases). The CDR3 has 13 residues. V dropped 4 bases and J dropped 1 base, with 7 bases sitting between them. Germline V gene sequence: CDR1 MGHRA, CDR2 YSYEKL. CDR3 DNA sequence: TGCGCCAGCAGCCGCGGGGGGAACACTGAAGCTTTCTTT. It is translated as CASSRGGNTEAFF.